Listed below are T cell receptor beta chains from one sample, sequenced in a study of blood T cell repertoires in COVID-19. Profiling relied on immunoSEQ multiplex PCR, and the TCRdb table lists in-frame clones only, not all of them. This sample yields around 300,000 clones, of which around 90% are seen a single time; just under 9.5% belongs to the top ten. Sequenced sample: peripheral blood. The receptor set was obtained from a man in his late teens or twenties with active or convalescent COVID-19. Both conserved end residues are part of each CDR3. The D gene is left open where the match is weak. Size is stated for part of the rows, as once, few or many counts, or as a class when the clone is expanded.

DNA: TGCGCCAGCCGCCTGCAGGGAAACTACAATGAGCAGTTCTTC
CDR3: CASRLQGNYNEQFF
D: -
size: -
J: TRBJ2-1
V: TRBV5-1

DNA: TGCGCCAGCAGTGAAGGGGGCCGGGGTCCCCATGGTACGCAGTATTTT
CDR3: CASSEGGRGPHGTQYF
D: TRBD1
size: -
J: TRBJ2-3
V: TRBV10-1

DNA: TGTGCCAGTAGTCCACGACAGGCGAACACTGAAGCTTTCTTT
CDR3: CASSPRQANTEAFF
D: -
size: -
J: TRBJ1-1
V: TRBV19

DNA: TGTGCCAGCAGCTTCCCCCTTGCGGGGCCACTCCAAGAGACCCAGTACTTC
CDR3: CASSFPLAGPLQETQYF
D: -
size: -
J: TRBJ2-5
V: TRBV5-4

DNA: TGTGCCAGCCTTGAGGGCACTGAAGCTTTCTTT
CDR3: CASLEGTEAFF
D: -
size: -
J: TRBJ1-1
V: TRBV19

DNA: TGCAGCGTTGAAGGAGTTGTGGAGGCGGATGAAAATCCCTCCTACAATGAGCAGTTCTTC
CDR3: CSVEGVVEADENPSYNEQFF
D: -
size: -
J: TRBJ2-1
V: TRBV29-1

DNA: TGTGCCAGCTCACCCCAGGAAGGAGGGGTCACTGAAGCTTTCTTT
CDR3: CASSPQEGGVTEAFF
D: -
size: -
J: TRBJ1-1
V: TRBV18

DNA: TGTGCCATCAGTGCCCGGGACAGAGCCTACGAGCAGTACTTC
CDR3: CAISARDRAYEQYF
D: TRBD1
size: -
J: TRBJ2-7
V: TRBV10-3

DNA: TGTGCCAGTAGGCAGACAGGGGGTATCTACGAGCAGTACTTC
CDR3: CASRQTGGIYEQYF
D: TRBD1
size: -
J: TRBJ2-7
V: TRBV19

DNA: TGTGCCGGAGAGGAGACTAGCACAGATACGCAGTATTTT
CDR3: CAGEETSTDTQYF
D: -
size: few
J: TRBJ2-3
V: TRBV2

DNA: TGTGCTAGTGGCACGGGACTAGCGGGGGGCCATGCCGGGGAGCTGTTTTTT
CDR3: CASGTGLAGGHAGELFF
D: TRBD2
size: -
J: TRBJ2-2
V: TRBV12-5

DNA: TGTGCCAGCAGCTTAAACGGGGGGGCCTTAGGTAAAGAGACCCAGTACTTC
CDR3: CASSLNGGALGKETQYF
D: TRBD2
size: -
J: TRBJ2-5
V: TRBV7-3

DNA: TGTGCCAGCAGCCAAGATAGGGGCCTGGGCTACGAGCAGTACTTC
CDR3: CASSQDRGLGYEQYF
D: -
size: -
J: TRBJ2-7
V: TRBV3-1/TRBV3-2

DNA: TGTGCCAGCAGTTTCACCTTCGGAGAGACCCAGTACTTC
CDR3: CASSFTFGETQYF
D: -
size: -
J: TRBJ2-5
V: TRBV27

DNA: TGTGCCAGCAGCTCAGAGACAGGGGCAGATACGCAGTATTTT
CDR3: CASSSETGADTQYF
D: TRBD1
size: -
J: TRBJ2-3
V: TRBV7-7

DNA: TGTGCCAGCAGTGATGGGCGAAGGCTTAATTCACCCCTCCACTTT
CDR3: CASSDGRRLNSPLHF
D: -
size: -
J: TRBJ1-6
V: TRBV2

DNA: TGTGCCAGCAGCCAAGTGCGCCTAGCGGGAGATACGCAGTATTTT
CDR3: CASSQVRLAGDTQYF
D: TRBD2
size: -
J: TRBJ2-3
V: TRBV3-1/TRBV3-2

DNA: TGCGCCAGCAGCCAAGATAATAGGGGTTCCTACAATGAGCAGTTCTTC
CDR3: CASSQDNRGSYNEQFF
D: -
size: once
J: TRBJ2-1
V: TRBV4-1

DNA: TGTGCCAGCAGCCCCACGACTAGCGGAGAGTACAATGAGCAGTTCTTC
CDR3: CASSPTTSGEYNEQFF
D: TRBD2
size: -
J: TRBJ2-1
V: TRBV7-9

DNA: TGTGCCAGCAGCTTACTTGGTGGATTACTTGGGTCCGGGGATGCTGGAAACACCATATATTTT
CDR3: CASSLLGGLLGSGDAGNTIYF
D: -
size: once
J: TRBJ1-3
V: TRBV7-6

DNA: TGCGCCAGCAGCCAAGAGGTGGAGGCGCCTTACTCTGGAAACACCATATATTTT
CDR3: CASSQEVEAPYSGNTIYF
D: -
size: -
J: TRBJ1-3
V: TRBV4-1

DNA: TGTGCCAGCAGCTTCCCCTCGAGGCCCTACGAGCAGTACTTC
CDR3: CASSFPSRPYEQYF
D: -
size: -
J: TRBJ2-7
V: TRBV11-2

DNA: TGCGCCAGCAGCCAAGAGCGGGGGAGAAACACTGAAGCTTTCTTT
CDR3: CASSQERGRNTEAFF
D: -
size: few
J: TRBJ1-1
V: TRBV4-3

DNA: TGCGCCAGCAGCTCAGGGACTAGCGGGGGCCCGGTGGGTTTACCCCAGTACTTC
CDR3: CASSSGTSGGPVGLPQYF
D: TRBD2
size: -
J: TRBJ2-5
V: TRBV5-1

DNA: TGTGCCAGCTCGGGCGGGGACACAGATACGCAGTATTTT
CDR3: CASSGGDTDTQYF
D: -
size: -
J: TRBJ2-3
V: TRBV18

DNA: TGTGCCAGCAGGACAGGGAAGGATGAAAAACTGTTTTTT
CDR3: CASRTGKDEKLFF
D: TRBD1
size: -
J: TRBJ1-4
V: TRBV6-5

DNA: TGTGCCAGCAGCCCAATAGCGGGGGTTAACAATGAGCAGTTCTTC
CDR3: CASSPIAGVNNEQFF
D: TRBD2
size: -
J: TRBJ2-1
V: TRBV9

DNA: TGTGCCAGCAGCTTGAGGGGGCCCTACGAGCAGTACTTC
CDR3: CASSLRGPYEQYF
D: TRBD1
size: -
J: TRBJ2-7
V: TRBV5-6

DNA: TGTGCCAGCAGTTACATCGGGACTAGCGGAGAGACCCAGTACTTC
CDR3: CASSYIGTSGETQYF
D: TRBD2
size: -
J: TRBJ2-5
V: TRBV6-5

DNA: TGTGCCAGCCGCAATCCAGCGGGCGGGAGGGAGACCCAGTACTTC
CDR3: CASRNPAGGRETQYF
D: TRBD2
size: -
J: TRBJ2-5
V: TRBV6-5

DNA: TGTGCCAGCAGTGAACAGTTCACCGGGGAGCTGTTTTTT
CDR3: CASSEQFTGELFF
D: -
size: -
J: TRBJ2-2
V: TRBV2

DNA: TGTGCCAGCAGTCCCACCGGGAATGAAAAACTGTTTTTT
CDR3: CASSPTGNEKLFF
D: -
size: -
J: TRBJ1-4
V: TRBV12-3/TRBV12-4

DNA: TGTGCCAGTAGTATAGACCGTAATGTCGACACTGAAGCTTTCTTT
CDR3: CASSIDRNVDTEAFF
D: -
size: -
J: TRBJ1-1
V: TRBV19

DNA: TGTGCCAGCAGCGGGACAAAGTCCCAGTACTTC
CDR3: CASSGTKSQYF
D: -
size: -
J: TRBJ2-5
V: TRBV3-1/TRBV3-2

DNA: TGTGCCAGCAGCCAAGGACAGACATTTGGGGCCAACGTCCTGACTTTC
CDR3: CASSQGQTFGANVLTF
D: -
size: few
J: TRBJ2-6
V: TRBV3-1/TRBV3-2

DNA: TGTGCCAGTAGCTGGAAGCGGGGGAGTCAAGAGACCCAGTACTTC
CDR3: CASSWKRGSQETQYF
D: TRBD2
size: -
J: TRBJ2-5
V: TRBV19

DNA: TGCAGCGCCCAAGGACAGTCCTACGAGCAGTACTTC
CDR3: CSAQGQSYEQYF
D: -
size: -
J: TRBJ2-7
V: TRBV29-1

DNA: TGTGCCATCAGTGAGACGCGGGGGGGCCGAGAGACCCAGTACTTC
CDR3: CAISETRGGRETQYF
D: TRBD2
size: -
J: TRBJ2-5
V: TRBV10-3

DNA: TGCGCCAGCAGTACGGACAGGATCAGCTATGGCTACACCTTC
CDR3: CASSTDRISYGYTF
D: TRBD1
size: -
J: TRBJ1-2
V: TRBV10-2

DNA: TGTGCCAGCAACCCACTTCGGGACACTAAAGAGACCCAGTACTTC
CDR3: CASNPLRDTKETQYF
D: -
size: -
J: TRBJ2-5
V: TRBV6-2/TRBV6-3

DNA: TGCGCCAGCAGCGGCGGTTCTAGAACGTCCGGGGAGCTGTTTTTT
CDR3: CASSGGSRTSGELFF
D: -
size: -
J: TRBJ2-2
V: TRBV5-1

DNA: TGTGCCGGGAGACAGGGTTCCGGGGACTATGGCTACACCTTC
CDR3: CAGRQGSGDYGYTF
D: TRBD1
size: -
J: TRBJ1-2
V: TRBV2

DNA: TGTGCCAGCAGTTTCAGGGGTTTAAATCAGCCCCAGCATTTT
CDR3: CASSFRGLNQPQHF
D: -
size: -
J: TRBJ1-5
V: TRBV27

DNA: TGTGCCAGCAGCCCGGGTCTCACAGATACGCAGTATTTT
CDR3: CASSPGLTDTQYF
D: -
size: -
J: TRBJ2-3
V: TRBV7-9

DNA: TGTGCCAGCAGCGAAGCCGGGGCTGGAAACACCATATATTTT
CDR3: CASSEAGAGNTIYF
D: -
size: -
J: TRBJ1-3
V: TRBV7-2

DNA: TGTGCCAGCAGTCCTCAGGGTCTGAGCAATCAGCCCCAGCATTTT
CDR3: CASSPQGLSNQPQHF
D: -
size: -
J: TRBJ1-5
V: TRBV6-5

DNA: TGTGCCAGTAGTATCAGGGTAGTGGAAGAAAAACTGTTTTTT
CDR3: CASSIRVVEEKLFF
D: -
size: -
J: TRBJ1-4
V: TRBV19

DNA: TGTGCCAGCAGTAATCCGGACAGGGTAGATGATTCACCCCTCCACTTT
CDR3: CASSNPDRVDDSPLHF
D: TRBD1
size: -
J: TRBJ1-6
V: TRBV2

DNA: TGCAGTGCTAGTAGGACAGACTTCAATGAGCAGTTCTTC
CDR3: CSASRTDFNEQFF
D: -
size: -
J: TRBJ2-1
V: TRBV20-1

DNA: TGTGCCAGTAGGACAGGGTGGAAAAACACCGGGGAGCTGTTTTTT
CDR3: CASRTGWKNTGELFF
D: TRBD1
size: -
J: TRBJ2-2
V: TRBV19

DNA: TGTGCCTCATGTATTGGGTCGACAATCAATGAGCAGTTCTTC
CDR3: CASCIGSTINEQFF
D: -
size: -
J: TRBJ2-1
V: TRBV6-5

DNA: TGTGCCAGCAGTCCTCCTGGGGCGCGCACAGATACGCAGTATTTT
CDR3: CASSPPGARTDTQYF
D: -
size: -
J: TRBJ2-3
V: TRBV25-1

DNA: TGTGCCATCAGTGAGTCTGTACTCTCTGGAAACACCATATATTTT
CDR3: CAISESVLSGNTIYF
D: -
size: -
J: TRBJ1-3
V: TRBV10-3